The entry that follows covers one T cell receptor (beta chain) sequence. This sample was included in a study of CD8+ T cells in alopecia areata. Study-level background: Treated patients took oral tofacitinib at 5 to 10 mg twice daily.

V lost 1 base and J 4 bases, leaving 9 bases between the germline ends. CDR1 MGHRA and CDR2 YSYEKL come from the germline V gene. This CDR3 is built from 14 residues. Treatment in this sample: oral pan-JAK inhibitor, 5-10 mg twice daily. As the sequencing template, cDNA was produced by extracting RNA and reverse transcribing it. Assay used: immunoSEQ multiplex PCR; TCRdb lists only in-frame clones, some missing. The sample shows 150,000 to 200,000 clones, 50% to 70% of them seen only once. The TCR sequence derives from a human donor with alopecia areata. V usage is TRBV4-1 and J usage is TRBJ2-3, with D unclear. Sequences were derived from CD4+ T cells sorted from blood, sampled at roughly week 49, from a patient treated with tofacitinib. CDR3 DNA sequence: TGCGCCAGCAGCCAAGTAATCTATTCAGATACGCAGTATTTT. Translating gives CASSQVIYSDTQYF.